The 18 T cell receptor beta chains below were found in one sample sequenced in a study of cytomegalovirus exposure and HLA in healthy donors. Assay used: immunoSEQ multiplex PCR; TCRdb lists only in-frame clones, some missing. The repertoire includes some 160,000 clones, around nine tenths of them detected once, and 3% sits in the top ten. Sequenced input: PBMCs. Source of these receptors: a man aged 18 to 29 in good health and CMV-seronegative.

The CDR3 DNA is TGTGCCAGCAGTGTCTTTCAGGGGGCGAACACTGAAGCTTTCTTT. Its protein is CASSVFQGANTEAFF. This rearrangement joins TRBV5-6 to TRBJ1-1; the match to TRBD1 covers 8 bases. Germline CDR1 SGHDT, CDR2 YYEEEE. This CDR3 has 15 residues. V was clipped by 5 bases and J by 1 base; unmatched bases: 7.

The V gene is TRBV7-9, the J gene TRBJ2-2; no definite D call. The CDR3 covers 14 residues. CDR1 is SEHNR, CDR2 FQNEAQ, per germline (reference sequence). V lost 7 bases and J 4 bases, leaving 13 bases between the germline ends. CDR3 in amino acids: CASTPKRFTGELFF. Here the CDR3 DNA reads TGTGCCAGCACGCCGAAGAGGTTCACCGGGGAGCTGTTTTTT.

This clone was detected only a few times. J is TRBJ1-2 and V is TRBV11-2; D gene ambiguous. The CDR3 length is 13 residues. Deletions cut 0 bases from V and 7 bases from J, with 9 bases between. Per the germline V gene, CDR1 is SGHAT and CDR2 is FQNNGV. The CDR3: CASSLDLEGGYTF. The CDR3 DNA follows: TGTGCCAGCAGCTTAGATCTCGAGGGTGGCTACACCTTC. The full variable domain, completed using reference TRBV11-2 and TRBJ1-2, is EAGVAQSPRYKIIEKRQSVAFWCNPISGHATLYWYQQILGQGPKLLIQFQNNGVVDDSQLPKDRFSAERLKGVDSTLKIQPAKLEDSAVYLCASSLDLEGGYTFGSGTRLTVV.

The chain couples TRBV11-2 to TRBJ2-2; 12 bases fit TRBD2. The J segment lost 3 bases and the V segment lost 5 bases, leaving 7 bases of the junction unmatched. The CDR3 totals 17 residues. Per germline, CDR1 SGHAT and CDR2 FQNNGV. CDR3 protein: CASSLRLAGEYTGELFF. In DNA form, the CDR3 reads TGTGCCAGCAGCCTACGACTAGCGGGAGAGTACACCGGGGAGCTGTTTTTT. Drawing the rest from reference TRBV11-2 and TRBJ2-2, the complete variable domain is EAGVAQSPRYKIIEKRQSVAFWCNPISGHATLYWYQQILGQGPKLLIQFQNNGVVDDSQLPKDRFSAERLKGVDSTLKIQPAKLEDSAVYLCASSLRLAGEYTGELFFGEGSRLTVL.

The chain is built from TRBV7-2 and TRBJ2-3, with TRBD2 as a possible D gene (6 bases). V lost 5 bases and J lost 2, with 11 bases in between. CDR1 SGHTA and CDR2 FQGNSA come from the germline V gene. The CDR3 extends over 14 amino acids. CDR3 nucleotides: TGTGCCAGCAGCCAGGGACTGATCACAGATACGCAGTATTTT. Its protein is CASSQGLITDTQYF.

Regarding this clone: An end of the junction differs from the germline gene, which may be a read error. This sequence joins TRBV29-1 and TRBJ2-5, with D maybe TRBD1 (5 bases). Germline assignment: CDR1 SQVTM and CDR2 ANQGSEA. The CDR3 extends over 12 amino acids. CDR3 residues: CSVAREQETRYF. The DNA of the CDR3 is TGCAGCGTTGCCAGGGAACAAGAGACCCGGTACTTC. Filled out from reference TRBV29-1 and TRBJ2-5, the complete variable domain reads SAVISQKPSRDICQRGTSLTIQCQVDSQVTMMFWYRQQPGQSLTLIATANQGSEATYESGFVIDKFPISRPNLTFSTLTVSNMSPEDSSIYLCSVAREQETRYFGPGTRLLVL.

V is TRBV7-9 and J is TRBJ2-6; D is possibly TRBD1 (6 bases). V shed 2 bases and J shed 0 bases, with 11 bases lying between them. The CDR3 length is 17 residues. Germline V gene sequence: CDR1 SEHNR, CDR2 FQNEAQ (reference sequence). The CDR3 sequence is CASSLSQGFSGANVLTF. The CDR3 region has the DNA TGTGCCAGCAGCTTATCACAGGGCTTCTCTGGGGCCAACGTCCTGACTTTC. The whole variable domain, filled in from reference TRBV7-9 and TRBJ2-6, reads DTGVSQNPRHKITKRGQNVTFRCDPISEHNRLYWYRQTLGQGPEFLTYFQNEAQLEKSRLLSDRFSAERPKGSFSTLEIQRTEQGDSAMYLCASSLSQGFSGANVLTFGAGSRLTVL.

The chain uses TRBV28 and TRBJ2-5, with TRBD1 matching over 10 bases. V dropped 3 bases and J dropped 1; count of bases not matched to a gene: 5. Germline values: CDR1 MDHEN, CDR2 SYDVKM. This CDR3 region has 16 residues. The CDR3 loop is CASSFGTGVPQETQYF. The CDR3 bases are TGTGCCAGCAGTTTTGGGACAGGGGTCCCCCAAGAGACCCAGTACTTC. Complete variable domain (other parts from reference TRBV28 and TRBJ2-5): DVKVTQSSRYLVKRTGEKVFLECVQDMDHENMFWYRQDPGLGLRLIYFSYDVKMKEKGDIPEGYSVSREKKERFSLILESASTNQTSMYLCASSFGTGVPQETQYFGPGTRLLVL.

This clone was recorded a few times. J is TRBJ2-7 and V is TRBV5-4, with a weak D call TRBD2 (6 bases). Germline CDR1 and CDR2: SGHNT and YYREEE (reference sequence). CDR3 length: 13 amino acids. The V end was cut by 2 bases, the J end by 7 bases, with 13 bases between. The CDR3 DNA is TGTGCCAGCAGCTTTGGTGTAGGGAGGGAGCAGTACGTC. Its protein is CASSFGVGREQYV.

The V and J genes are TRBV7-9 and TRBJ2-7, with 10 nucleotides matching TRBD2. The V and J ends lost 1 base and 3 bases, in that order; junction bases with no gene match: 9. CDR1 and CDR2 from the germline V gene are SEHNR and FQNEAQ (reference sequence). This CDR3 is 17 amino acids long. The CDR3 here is CASSLGLAGDSGYEQYF. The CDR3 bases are TGTGCCAGCAGCTTAGGGCTAGCGGGGGATTCTGGCTACGAGCAGTACTTC.

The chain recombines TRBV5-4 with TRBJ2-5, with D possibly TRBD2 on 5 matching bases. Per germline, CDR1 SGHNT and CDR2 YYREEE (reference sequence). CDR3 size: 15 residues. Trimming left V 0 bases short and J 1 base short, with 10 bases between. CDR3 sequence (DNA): TGTGCCAGCAGCTTGGGGCGGGCCACCCAAGAGACCCAGTACTTC. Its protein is CASSLGRATQETQYF.

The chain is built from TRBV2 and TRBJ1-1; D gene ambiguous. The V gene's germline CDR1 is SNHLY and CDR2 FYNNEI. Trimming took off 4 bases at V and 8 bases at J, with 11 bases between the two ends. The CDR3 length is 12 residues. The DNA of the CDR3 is TGTGCCAGCAGTGTAGAGGGAAACGAAGCTTTCTTT. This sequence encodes CASSVEGNEAFF.

CDR3 bases: TGTGCCAGCAGCCCCTTGGGGGAGGGGTCCTACAATGAGCAGTTCTTC. Protein product: CASSPLGEGSYNEQFF. J is TRBJ2-1 and V is TRBV27, with 7 bases lining up with TRBD2. The germline V gene has CDR1 MNHEY and CDR2 SMNVEV (reference sequence). V lost 6 bases to trimming and J lost 1 base; unmatched junction nucleotides: 9. This CDR3 has 16 residues.

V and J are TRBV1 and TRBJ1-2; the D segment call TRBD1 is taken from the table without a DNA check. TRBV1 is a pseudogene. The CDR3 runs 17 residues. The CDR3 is CTVSLEGQGVRNYGYTF. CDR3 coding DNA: TGCACCGTCTCCCTCGAGGGACAGGGGGTTAGGAACTATGGCTACACCTTC.

CDR3 protein: CASMGAGAEPYEQYV. CDR3 in DNA: TGTGCCAGCATGGGAGCGGGGGCCGAGCCGTACGAGCAGTACGTC. This chain links TRBV2 with TRBJ2-7; 8 bases align to TRBD2. The junction had 12 bases not matched to a gene; V was cut back by 7 bases and J by 4 bases. The CDR3 is made up of 15 amino acids. Germline values: CDR1 SNHLY, CDR2 FYNNEI.

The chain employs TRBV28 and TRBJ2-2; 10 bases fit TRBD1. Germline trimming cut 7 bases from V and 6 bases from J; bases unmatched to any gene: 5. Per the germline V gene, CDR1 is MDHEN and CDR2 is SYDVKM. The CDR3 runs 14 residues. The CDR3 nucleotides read TGTGCCAGCAAAACCGGGACAGGGGCCGGGGAGCTGTTTTTT. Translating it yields CASKTGTGAGELFF.

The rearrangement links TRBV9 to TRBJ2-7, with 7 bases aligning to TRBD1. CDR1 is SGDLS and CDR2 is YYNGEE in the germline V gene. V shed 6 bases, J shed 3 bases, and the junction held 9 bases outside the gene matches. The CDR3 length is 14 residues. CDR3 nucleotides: TGTGCCAGCACTATAGGGCAGGGGGACTACGAGCAGTACTTC. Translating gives CASTIGQGDYEQYF.

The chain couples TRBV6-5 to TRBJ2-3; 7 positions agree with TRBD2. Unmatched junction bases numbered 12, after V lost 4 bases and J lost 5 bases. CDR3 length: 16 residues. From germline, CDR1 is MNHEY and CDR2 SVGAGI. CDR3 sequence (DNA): TGTGCCAGCAGTTTTACAGGTGGGAGGGCCGGAGATACGCAGTATTTT. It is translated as CASSFTGGRAGDTQYF.